The present entry profiles one T cell receptor beta chain with its context. The antigen is not known. These data are taken from a study of T cell responses to AZD1222 COVID-19 vaccine. General study findings and limits: Clonal diversity may have been underestimated, and the donors were mostly white British, with more females than males. Vaccine-associated CD4 TCRs spanned spike, dominant at 160-218 and 743-854. No day 14 peak samples; only post-peak repertoires were characterized.

Germline V gene lookup returns CDR1 SGHTA and CDR2 FQGTGA. The CDR3 has 13 amino acids. V gave up 5 bases and J gave up 6 bases, with 11 bases separating them. The repertoire was sequenced with immunoSEQ multiplex PCR; TCRdb's copy has only in-frame clones and lacks some. The table records 100,000 to 120,000 clones, about nine tenths of them present only once. The sequences come from peripheral blood, collected on day 0 of MenACWY control vaccination. This chain links TRBV7-3 with TRBJ1-5; unclear D gene. The source is an adult in good health. This CDR3 is CASSLRAFQPQHF. The CDR3 bases are TGTGCCAGCAGCCTAAGGGCCTTTCAGCCCCAGCATTTT.